A single sample gave rise to the 22 T cell receptor beta chains below, sequenced in a study of blood T cell repertoires in COVID-19. Some clones are missing from TCRdb's copy, which holds only in-frame ones; the method was immunoSEQ multiplex PCR. The data contain 380,000 or so clones, around 92% of them singletons. Material: peripheral blood. The receptor source for this set is a man aged 40-49 years with acute or convalescent COVID-19.

The V call is TRBV27, the J call TRBJ2-7, with D hard to call. Per germline, CDR1 MNHEY and CDR2 SMNVEV (reference sequence). The CDR3 sequence is 14 residues long. Trimming took 6 bases from V and 2 from J, leaving 14 bases between them. Here the CDR3 DNA reads TGTGCCAGCAGCCTCTACCCGGGTCCCTACGAGCAGTACTTC. Amino acids: CASSLYPGPYEQYF.

V gene TRBV5-1 combines with J gene TRBJ2-7, with 10 bases aligning to TRBD1. The CDR3 contains 13 residues. CDR1 and CDR2 (germline): SGHRS, YFSETQ. The V gene end was trimmed by 3 bases and the J gene end by 4 bases; junction bases not matched to a gene: 1. The CDR3 DNA is TGCGCCAGCAGCTCGGACAGGGGGTACGAGCAGTACTTC. Amino acid sequence: CASSSDRGYEQYF.

This clone was counted a few times. The chain carries TRBV3-1 (or the pseudogene TRBV3-2) and TRBJ2-2; D possibly corresponds to TRBD1 (6 bases). In germline, CDR1 is LGHDT, CDR2 YNNKEL (reference sequence). The length of the CDR3 is 22 residues. The V gene lost 5 bases and the J gene lost 4 bases, with 35 bases spanning the gap. DNA for the CDR3: TGTGCCAGCAGCAAGAATTCCCTCAGGGGTCCCCCACAAAGGGAAAGCACCGGGGAGCTGTTTTTT. Encoded protein: CASSKNSLRGPPQRESTGELFF.

This chain links TRBV14 with TRBJ1-2, with D perhaps TRBD1 (6 bases). The V gene lost 4 bases and the J gene lost 4 bases, with 16 bases spanning the gap. This CDR3 region has 15 residues. Germline V gives CDR1 SGHDN, CDR2 FVKESK. The CDR3 protein is CASSRTGQSSYGYTF. The DNA for the CDR3 is TGTGCCAGCAGCCGTACTGGACAGTCTTCCTATGGCTACACCTTC.

This sequence joins TRBV29-1 and TRBJ2-7; 8 bases agree with TRBD2. This CDR3 region has 12 residues. Unmatched junction bases numbered 5, after V lost 6 bases and J lost 4 bases. In germline, CDR1 is SQVTM, CDR2 ANQGSEA. The CDR3 DNA reads TGCAGCGTCCGGGGGGGCCCTTACGAGCAGTACTTC. Its protein product is CSVRGGPYEQYF.

The chain is built from TRBV6-1 and TRBJ2-7, with 11 bases lining up with TRBD2. CDR1 is MNHNS, CDR2 SASEGT, per germline. Unmatched junction bases numbered 11, after V lost 3 bases and J lost 7 bases. The CDR3 loop spans 16 amino acids. The DNA of the CDR3 is TGTGCCAGCAGTGAGCTGGGACTAGCGGAACGGACGGAGCAGTACTTC. The encoded protein is CASSELGLAERTEQYF.

The rearrangement joins TRBV28 to TRBJ2-2, with TRBD2 matching over 9 bases. This CDR3 has 16 residues. The germline V gene encodes CDR1 MDHEN and CDR2 SYDVKM. Trimming removed 5 bases from V and 1 base from J; junction bases left unmatched: 5. The DNA for the CDR3 is TGTGCCAGCAGTCTTATTAGCGGGGGGAACACCGGGGAGCTGTTTTTT. This translates into CASSLISGGNTGELFF.

The chain couples TRBV4-2 to TRBJ1-4, with 9 bases identical to TRBD1. Germline V gene lookup returns CDR1 LGHNA and CDR2 YNFKEQ. This CDR3 region has 16 residues. Unmatched junction bases numbered 10, after V lost 4 bases and J lost 7 bases. CDR3 in amino acids: CASSRTLGTGREKLFF. The CDR3 DNA reads as TGTGCCAGCAGCCGAACCCTGGGGACAGGGCGTGAAAAACTGTTTTTT.

The rearrangement joins TRBV28 to TRBJ2-3; 7 bases fit TRBD2. With 3 bases clipped from V and 2 bases from J, the junction kept 8 bases outside the gene matches. The CDR3 consists of 16 residues. Germline V CDR1 and CDR2: MDHEN, SYDVKM. The CDR3 nucleotides read TGTGCCAGCAGTTTTCTTGCGGGGGAACCCACAGATACGCAGTATTTT. Its protein product is CASSFLAGEPTDTQYF.

J is TRBJ1-1 and V is TRBV20-1, with D tentatively TRBD1 (5 bases). Trimming took 5 bases from V and 4 from J, leaving 8 bases between them. Germline lookup yields CDR1 DFQATT and CDR2 SNEGSKA (reference sequence). This CDR3 is built from 11 residues. CDR3 sequence: CSAAGGTEAFF. CDR3 in DNA: TGCAGTGCTGCCGGGGGCACTGAAGCTTTCTTT.

CDR3 DNA: TGCAGCGTTGAACACCGAATCGACAGCCCCTATAATTCACCCCTCCACTTT. Protein sequence: CSVEHRIDSPYNSPLHF. The chain couples TRBV29-1 to TRBJ1-6, with a weak D call TRBD1 (5 bases). Trimming left V 2 bases short and J 2 bases short, with 16 bases between. The CDR3 has 17 residues. Germline values: CDR1 SQVTM, CDR2 ANQGSEA.

The V gene is TRBV4-2, the J gene TRBJ2-1; 7 bases line up with TRBD1. V was clipped by 4 bases and J by 4 bases; unmatched bases: 7. Looked up from germline, CDR1 is LGHNA and CDR2 is YNFKEQ. The CDR3 totals 15 residues. The CDR3 sequence: CASSRDWDRYNEQFF. The CDR3 coding sequence is TGTGCCAGCAGCCGGGATTGGGACAGATACAATGAGCAGTTCTTC.

The chain has TRBV12-3 or TRBV12-4 and TRBJ1-6; TRBD1 matches 8 bases. With 8 bases clipped from V and 8 bases from J, the junction kept 5 bases outside the gene matches. The CDR3 runs to 13 residues. CDR3 amino acids: CASRGQGHSPLHF. For the CDR3, the DNA is TGTGCCAGCCGAGGACAGGGACATTCACCCCTCCACTTT.

The chain uses TRBV6-2 or TRBV6-3 and TRBJ2-2; TRBD2 matches 10 bases. Looked up from germline, CDR1 is MNHEY and CDR2 is SVGEGT. J gave up 0 bases and V 4 bases, and 14 bases lay outside the gene matches. The CDR3 has 20 amino acids. As DNA, the CDR3 is TGTGCCAGCAGTTTCCCCCTGGGTCTAGCGGGGGAGCCGAACACCGGGGAGCTGTTTTTT. This translates into CASSFPLGLAGEPNTGELFF.

V is TRBV6-5 and J is TRBJ1-6, with 10 positions matching TRBD1. The CDR3 contains 14 residues. Germline trimming cut 6 bases from V and 9 bases from J; bases unmatched to any gene: 5. Germline V gene sequence: CDR1 MNHEY, CDR2 SVGAGI. The CDR3 DNA is TGTGCCAGCAGCGCCGGGACAGGGGTTTCACCCCTCCACTTT. Protein product: CASSAGTGVSPLHF.

This clone was seen a single time. V gene TRBV27 combines with J gene TRBJ1-6; D is possibly TRBD1 (6 bases). V dropped 4 bases and J dropped 7 bases, with 14 bases sitting between them. CDR3 length equals 15 residues. In germline, CDR1 is MNHEY, CDR2 SMNVEV (reference sequence). The CDR3 loop reads CASSSQGGKNSPLHF. The CDR3 DNA reads TGTGCCAGCAGTTCACAGGGTGGGAAGAATTCACCCCTCCACTTT.

The chain employs TRBV7-9 and TRBJ1-2, with TRBD1 identical over 9 bases. Trimming at V came to 7 bases and at J to 6 bases, leaving 6 bases not matched to a gene. CDR1 and CDR2 from the germline V gene are SEHNR and FQNEAQ (reference sequence). The CDR3 contains 13 residues. The CDR3 DNA follows: TGTGCCAGCATCAAAGGACAGGGGCATGGCTACACCTTC. As protein: CASIKGQGHGYTF.

This clone was seen just once. The chain has TRBV19 and TRBJ2-3; 12 nucleotides line up with TRBD2. The CDR3 consists of 16 residues. CDR1 is LNHDA, CDR2 SQIVND, per germline (reference sequence). V shed 6 bases and J 8 bases; nucleotides not matched to a gene: 12. CDR3 in DNA: TGTGCCAGTAGCCTGGCTAGCGGGGGGGGTCCTTCTACGCAGTATTTT. Protein: CASSLASGGGPSTQYF.

The rearrangement uses TRBV7-2 and TRBJ2-1; 9 bases fit TRBD1. Per the germline V gene, CDR1 is SGHTA and CDR2 is FQGNSA. J was trimmed by 1 base and V by 1 base; bases with no gene match: 11. The CDR3 is 19 amino acids. CDR3 nucleotide sequence: TGTGCCAGCAGCTTAGAGGGTAGGGTACAGGGGGCTTCCTACAATGAGCAGTTCTTC. This sequence encodes CASSLEGRVQGASYNEQFF.

The chain joins TRBV7-9 to TRBJ1-1; D gene unclear. Per germline, CDR1 SEHNR and CDR2 FQNEAQ (reference sequence). Trimming cost V 1 base and J 1 base, with 7 bases left between them. The CDR3 spans 14 residues. The CDR3 DNA reads as TGTGCCAGCAGCTTAGTTCTAGGGAACACTGAAGCTTTCTTT. Residues: CASSLVLGNTEAFF.

The rearrangement uses TRBV29-1 and TRBJ1-3; D remains ambiguous. The CDR3 is made up of 13 amino acids. Germline V gene lookup returns CDR1 SQVTM and CDR2 ANQGSEA. V lost 6 bases and J lost 4, with 13 bases in between. Here the CDR3 DNA reads TGCAGCGTCATAATCTCGGGGGGAAACACCATATATTTT. Its translation: CSVIISGGNTIYF.

This chain uses TRBV9 with TRBJ2-7; 8 nucleotides line up with TRBD2. Germline V gene lookup returns CDR1 SGDLS and CDR2 YYNGEE. The CDR3 loop spans 17 amino acids. Unmatched junction bases numbered 14, after V lost 4 bases and J lost 2 bases. Here the CDR3 DNA reads TGTGCCAGCAGCCCACGGGGGGGAGGAGCGGGAGCCTACGAGCAGTACTTC. It yields the protein CASSPRGGGAGAYEQYF.